The rows below give T cell receptor beta chains drawn from one sample of a study of cytomegalovirus exposure and HLA in healthy donors. Data came from immunoSEQ multiplex PCR; TCRdb stores just in-frame clones and leaves some out. The data hold about 200,000 clones, with roughly 87% observed a single time. The sequencing sample was made of PBMCs. All receptors come from a boy aged 2 to 10 in good health and CMV-seronegative. CDR3s include the opening cysteine and the closing phenylalanine or tryptophan. The order of the fields is clone size, D gene, V gene, J gene, CDR3 DNA, CDR3 protein. D genes are given only for firm matches. The size of a clone is reported for some rows only, either as once, few or many, or as a class for expanded clones.

>NA|NA|TRBV19|TRBJ2-2
TGTGCCACTATACCGGAGGGGGCGAGCACCGGGGAGCTGTTTTTT
CATIPEGASTGELFF
>NA|NA|TRBV7-6|TRBJ2-7
TGTGCCAGCAGCTTGGACAGCTCCTACGAGCAGTACTTC
CASSLDSSYEQYF
>few|NA|TRBV5-1|TRBJ1-5
TGCGCCAGCAGCTTATCCCCGTACAATCAGCCCCAGCATTTT
CASSLSPYNQPQHF
>NA|NA|TRBV9|TRBJ1-4
TGTGCCAGCAGCGTAGAGGAGGGGTTTAATGAAAAACTGTTTTTT
CASSVEEGFNEKLFF
>few|NA|TRBV15|TRBJ2-2
TGTGCCACCAGCAGAGAAAGCCTCCCCACCGGGGAGCTGTTTTTT
CATSRESLPTGELFF
>NA|NA|TRBV5-4|TRBJ1-2
TGTGCCAGCAGCTTTAAATACGCTCCGGATGGCTACACCTTC
CASSFKYAPDGYTF
>NA|TRBD1|TRBV18|TRBJ2-7
TGTGCCAGCTCACAAGGACAGGGTTTACGCTACGAGCAGTACTTC
CASSQGQGLRYEQYF
>NA|NA|TRBV7-2|TRBJ2-4
TGTGCCAGCAGCTTCGGGACCAAAAACATTCAGTACTTC
CASSFGTKNIQYF
>NA|NA|TRBV6-1|TRBJ1-6
TGTGCCAGCAGAAATCGCATCGCGAATTCACCCCTCCACTTT
CASRNRIANSPLHF
>NA|NA|TRBV28|TRBJ1-1
TGTGCCAGCAGTTATATCGGGGGGTCCTCTGCTTTCTTT
CASSYIGGSSAFF
>NA|NA|TRBV5-6|TRBJ2-7
TGTGCCAGCAGCTTATGGCACCACTACGAGCAGTACTTC
CASSLWHHYEQYF
>NA|TRBD1|TRBV7-9|TRBJ1-3
TGTGCCAGCAGCTCAGGACAGGCTCCTGGAAACACCATATATTTT
CASSSGQAPGNTIYF
>NA|NA|TRBV6-6|TRBJ2-3
TGTGCCAGCAGTTACTCATCGGGGGGCACAGATACGCAGTATTTT
CASSYSSGGTDTQYF
>NA|TRBD2|TRBV5-6|TRBJ2-5
TGTGCCAGCAGCCTGGGACTAGCGGGGGTGGAGACCCAGTACTTC
CASSLGLAGVETQYF
>NA|TRBD1|TRBV28|TRBJ1-3
TGTGCCAGCAGTTCTGGGACAGGTGGAAACACCATATATTTT
CASSSGTGGNTIYF
>NA|NA|TRBV5-6|TRBJ1-3
TGTGCCAGCAGCTTCGGGGGGACGGTGGGAAACACCATATATTTT
CASSFGGTVGNTIYF
>NA|TRBD1|TRBV7-9|TRBJ2-5
TGTTCCAGCAGCTACAATCCGGGACAGGGAGAAGAGACCCAGTACTTC
CSSSYNPGQGEETQYF
>NA|TRBD1|TRBV19|TRBJ1-4
TGTGCCAGTAGCCCGACAGGGGTTGTTGAAAAACTGTTTTTT
CASSPTGVVEKLFF
>NA|NA|TRBV28|TRBJ2-7
TGTGCCAGCAATGGGGCGTCCTCTTACGAGCAGTACTTC
CASNGASSYEQYF
>NA|TRBD2|TRBV5-5|TRBJ2-1
TGTGCCAGCAGCTTGGCCCCTAGCGGGGGGGGCTCCTACAATGAGCAGTTCTTC
CASSLAPSGGGSYNEQFF
>NA|TRBD2|TRBV28|TRBJ2-7
TGTGCCAGCAGTTTAAGCGGGGTCTACGAGCAGTACTTC
CASSLSGVYEQYF
>NA|TRBD2|TRBV7-6|TRBJ2-1
TGTGCCAGCAGCTTGGGACTAGCGGGTATCAATGAGCAGTTCTTC
CASSLGLAGINEQFF
>NA|NA|TRBV19|TRBJ2-2
TGTGCCAGTAGGGTCACACCGAACACCGGGGAGCTGTTTTTT
CASRVTPNTGELFF
>NA|NA|TRBV6-5|TRBJ2-1
TGTGCCAGCAGTTACCAGGGACTCCGTAACAATGAGCAGTTCTTC
CASSYQGLRNNEQFF
>NA|NA|TRBV19|TRBJ2-7
TGTGCCAGTAGTAGGGACAGCCTCAGCGGGGAGCAGTACTTC
CASSRDSLSGEQYF
>NA|TRBD1|TRBV6-5|TRBJ2-7
TGTGCCAGCAGCCCGGGACAGGGAATTTCCGAGCAGTACTTC
CASSPGQGISEQYF
>NA|NA|TRBV2|TRBJ2-1
TGTGCCAGCACCCCCGGAGTAGCCCACAATGAGCAGTTCTTC
CASTPGVAHNEQFF
>NA|TRBD1|TRBV29-1|TRBJ2-7
TGCAGCGTTGCCCCAGACAGGGGTTCGTACGAGCAGTACTTC
CSVAPDRGSYEQYF
>once|TRBD2|TRBV4-1|TRBJ2-7
TGCGCCAGCAGCCAAGATCGGGTCGGGGGGGGATACGAGCAGTACTTC
CASSQDRVGGGYEQYF
>NA|TRBD1|TRBV28|TRBJ2-2
TGTGCCAGCAGTACGACAGGGTGGGACGGGGAGCTGTTTTTT
CASSTTGWDGELFF
>NA|NA|TRBV9|TRBJ2-2
TGTGCCAGCAGCGTAGTGCCGGAGGGGACCGGGGAGCTGTTTTTT
CASSVVPEGTGELFF
>NA|TRBD1|TRBV18|TRBJ2-7
TGTGCCAGCTCCCCCCCCGGGACAGGGATTTACGAGCAGTACTTC
CASSPPGTGIYEQYF
>once|NA|TRBV11-2|TRBJ2-1
TGTGCCAGCAGTCTAGGGGACAATGAGCAGTTCTTC
CASSLGDNEQFF
>NA|TRBD1|TRBV28|TRBJ1-2
TGTGCCAGCAGAGTACAGGGGAAACACTATGGCTACACCTTC
CASRVQGKHYGYTF
>NA|NA|TRBV10-3|TRBJ2-3
TGTGCCATCAGCCTGAGCACAGATACGCAGTATTTT
CAISLSTDTQYF
>NA|TRBD2|TRBV28|TRBJ2-6
TGTGCCAGCTGGGGAGGGCAGATAAGCTCTGGGGCCAACGTCCTGACTTTC
CASWGGQISSGANVLTF
>NA|NA|TRBV5-1|TRBJ2-1
TGCGCCAGCAGCTTTAGCTTTGAGCAGTTCTTC
CASSFSFEQFF
>NA|NA|TRBV28|TRBJ2-3
TGTGCCAGCAGTTTCGGTGGCGCTCAACAGGTATACACAGATACGCAGTATTTT
CASSFGGAQQVYTDTQYF
>few|NA|TRBV27|TRBJ1-3
TGTGCCAGCACAGCTGGAAACACCATATATTTT
CASTAGNTIYF
>NA|NA|TRBV7-3|TRBJ2-2
TGTGCCAGCAGCTTGACGGGCCCGGGGGTAACCGGGGAGCTGTTTTTT
CASSLTGPGVTGELFF
>NA|NA|TRBV9|TRBJ2-2
TGTGCCAGCAACCGAGGTGAAGGGAACACCGGGGAGCTGTTTTTT
CASNRGEGNTGELFF
>NA|NA|TRBV5-6|TRBJ1-4
TGTGCCAGCAGCCCTGGGGGGTTCTCTGAAAAACTGTTTTTT
CASSPGGFSEKLFF
>NA|NA|TRBV11-2|TRBJ2-3
TGTGCCAGCAGCTTAGGCCAGGAAGGAGATACGCAGTATTTT
CASSLGQEGDTQYF
>NA|NA|TRBV7-8|TRBJ2-3
TGTGCCAGCAGCTTAGGCCAGTCTAGCACAGATACGCAGTATTTT
CASSLGQSSTDTQYF
>NA|TRBD2|TRBV10-2|TRBJ2-5
TGCGCCAGCGGGACTAGCGGGGGGGAGACCCAGTACTTC
CASGTSGGETQYF
>NA|NA|TRBV6-5|TRBJ1-1
TGTGCCAGCCGCGGAGCGGGGGAGAACACTGAAGCTTTCTTT
CASRGAGENTEAFF
>NA|NA|TRBV6-4|TRBJ1-1
TGTGCCAGCAGCTACAGGCCGAACACTGAAGCTTTCTTT
CASSYRPNTEAFF
>NA|TRBD2|TRBV7-9|TRBJ2-1
TGTGCCAGCAGCGCCAGCGGGAGCTCCTACAATGAGCAGTTCTTC
CASSASGSSYNEQFF
>NA|NA|TRBV2|TRBJ1-6
TGTGCCAGCAGTGAGCAAGAGAATTCACCCCTCCACTTT
CASSEQENSPLHF
>NA|TRBD1|TRBV5-1|TRBJ2-3
TGCGCCAGCAACTCACCGGGACAGGGAGAATCAGATACGCAGTATTTT
CASNSPGQGESDTQYF